The T cell receptor beta chain described here comes from a study of spatial heterogeneity in lung cancer. The wider study: On average, each unique TCR and UMI combination appeared more than ten times in raw reads. Study-level points and caveats: Among blood samples, ubiquitous expanded tumor TCRs appeared more at resection than at follow-up.

TCRdb processed the 5' RACE reads anew with MiXCR; each CDR3 protein has one entry. The sample carries tens of thousands of distinct CDR3 sequences, 7% to 7.5% recorded once. This clonotype appeared many times. Its antigen is undetermined. This CDR3 contains 15 residues. V lost 0 bases and J 5 bases, leaving 13 bases between the germline ends. The germline gives CDR1 SGHRS, CDR2 YFSETQ. Time point denoted: sample taken at primary tumor resection. Samples were obtained from roughly 65 donors, all untreated early-stage non-small cell lung cancer patients. Unsorted whole RNA samples from tumor, nontumor lung or frozen PBMC were sequenced.

The chain combines TRBV5-1 with TRBJ2-3; no clear D gene. Sequencing used PBMCs, obtained at surgery. This sequence originates from a female donor with early-stage non-small cell lung cancer. CDR3 loop: CASSLVGPIGDTQYF. In nucleotides, the CDR3 is TGCGCCAGCAGCTTGGTAGGGCCGATCGGAGATACGCAGTATTTT.